This TCR beta chain was observed in a study of T cells after yellow fever vaccination. Only a few counts were recorded for this clonotype. CDR3 length: 14 residues. Germline assignment: CDR1 LGHNA and CDR2 YNFKEQ. V lost 0 bases and J lost 4, with 7 bases in between. TCRdb reanalysed the 5' RACE reads using MiXCR and keeps one entry per CDR3 protein. The sample consists of about 240,000 distinct CDR3 sequences, about 3.9% of them appearing once. The clonotype comes from a young man who received the YFV17D yellow fever vaccine. This sample comprised PBMCs, obtained 15 days after the yellow fever booster vaccination. The chain employs TRBV4-2 and TRBJ1-5; no definite D call. The CDR3: CASSQDRLNQPQHF. The CDR3 coding sequence is TGTGCCAGCAGCCAAGATCGATTGAATCAGCCCCAGCATTTT.